This T cell receptor beta chain appears in the sequencing data of a study of tumor-infiltrating lymphocytes in localized non-small cell lung cancer. Whole-study findings and limits: Different pieces of the same tissue went to different assays, confounding technical variation with intratumor heterogeneity. TCRbeta sequencing showed higher T cell infiltration in tumors than uninvolved lung. Only some patients had TCR sequencing, depending on available tissue.

In the case of this clone: Its antigen is as yet unknown.

The germline CDR1 and CDR2 sequences are SGDLS and YYNGEE. Unmatched junction bases numbered 5, after V lost 0 bases and J lost 4 bases. There are 17 residues in the CDR3. The assay was immunoSEQ multiplex PCR, and TCRdb's table has in-frame clones only and misses some. The repertoire holds nearly 9,500 clones, with approximately 82% as singletons. The chain employs TRBV9 and TRBJ1-6; TRBD1 matches 9 bases. This sequence was found in a human donor with non-small cell lung cancer. The specimen sequenced was uninvolved lung tissue not adjacent to the tumor. The CDR3 protein is CASSVVGQGFYNSPLHF. CDR3 coding DNA: TGTGCCAGCAGCGTAGTTGGACAGGGGTTTTATAATTCACCCCTCCACTTT.